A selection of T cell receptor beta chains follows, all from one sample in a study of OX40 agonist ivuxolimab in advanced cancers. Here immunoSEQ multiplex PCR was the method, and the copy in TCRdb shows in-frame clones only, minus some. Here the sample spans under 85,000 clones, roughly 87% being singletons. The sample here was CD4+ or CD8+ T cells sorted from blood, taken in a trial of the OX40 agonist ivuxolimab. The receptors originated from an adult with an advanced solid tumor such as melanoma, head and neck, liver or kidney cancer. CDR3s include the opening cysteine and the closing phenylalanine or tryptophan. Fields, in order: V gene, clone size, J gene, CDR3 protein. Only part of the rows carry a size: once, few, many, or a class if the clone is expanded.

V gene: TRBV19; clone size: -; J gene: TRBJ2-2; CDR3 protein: CASSIGSGTNTGELFF
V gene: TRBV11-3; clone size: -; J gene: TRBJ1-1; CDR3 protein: CASSTGWNTEAFF
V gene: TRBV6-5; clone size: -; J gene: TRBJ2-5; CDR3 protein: CASSYQYLQYF
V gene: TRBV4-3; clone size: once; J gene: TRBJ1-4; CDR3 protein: CASSQDTGPSTNEKLFF
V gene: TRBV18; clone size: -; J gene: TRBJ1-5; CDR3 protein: CASSGNRVGGNQPQHF
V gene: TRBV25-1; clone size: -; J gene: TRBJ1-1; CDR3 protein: CASSKAFF
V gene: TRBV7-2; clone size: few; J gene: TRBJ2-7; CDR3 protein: CASSPIGSGRYEQYF
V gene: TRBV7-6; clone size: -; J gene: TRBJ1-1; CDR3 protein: CASSYSQLGRDEAFF
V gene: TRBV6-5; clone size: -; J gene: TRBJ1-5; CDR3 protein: CASSRVHFSNQPQHF
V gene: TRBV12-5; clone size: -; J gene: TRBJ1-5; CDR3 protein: CASGFFQPQHF
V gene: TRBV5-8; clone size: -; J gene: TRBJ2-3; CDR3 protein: CASSPGTSGRVNTQYF
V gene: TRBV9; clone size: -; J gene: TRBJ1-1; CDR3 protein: CASSGDRQGARNTEAFF
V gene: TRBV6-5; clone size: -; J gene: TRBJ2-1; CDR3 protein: CASSLFRGQDEQFF
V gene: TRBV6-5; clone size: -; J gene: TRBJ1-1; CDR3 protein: CASTEWTEAFF
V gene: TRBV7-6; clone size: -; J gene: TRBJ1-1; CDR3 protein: CASSPSLAQDTEAFF
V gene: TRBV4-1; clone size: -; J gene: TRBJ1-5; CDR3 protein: CASSPSGFNQPQHF
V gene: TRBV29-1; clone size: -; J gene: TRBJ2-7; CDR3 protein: CSVEDPGGNVGEQYF
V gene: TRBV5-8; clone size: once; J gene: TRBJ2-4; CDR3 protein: CASSGRLAGAPNIQYF
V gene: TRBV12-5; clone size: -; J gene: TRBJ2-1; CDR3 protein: CASGLGTWGSTGSNEQFF
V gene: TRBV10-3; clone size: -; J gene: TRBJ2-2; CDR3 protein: CAIRGTASNTGELFF
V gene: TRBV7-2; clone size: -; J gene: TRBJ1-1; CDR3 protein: CASSLAWKVNTEAFF
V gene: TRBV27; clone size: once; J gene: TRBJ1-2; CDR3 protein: CARDSRGYTF
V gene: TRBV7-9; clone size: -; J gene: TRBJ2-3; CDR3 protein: CASSLGEAGGFTDTQYF
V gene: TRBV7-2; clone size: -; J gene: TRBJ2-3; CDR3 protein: CAGSLSGVADTQYF
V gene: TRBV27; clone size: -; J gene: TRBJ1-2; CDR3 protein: CASRRGLNYGYTF
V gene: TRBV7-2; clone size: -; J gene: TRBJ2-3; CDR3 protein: CASSSPGTDTQYF
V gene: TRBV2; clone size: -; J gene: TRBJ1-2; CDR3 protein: CASSTDRLYGYTF
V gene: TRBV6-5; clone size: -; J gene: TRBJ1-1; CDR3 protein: CASRVQANTEAFF
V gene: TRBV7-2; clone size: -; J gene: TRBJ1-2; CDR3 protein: CASSLDGFGGYTF
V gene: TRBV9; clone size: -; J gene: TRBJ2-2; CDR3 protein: CASSVKRGANTGELFF
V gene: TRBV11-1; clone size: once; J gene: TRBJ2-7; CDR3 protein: CASSLGPKETYEQYF
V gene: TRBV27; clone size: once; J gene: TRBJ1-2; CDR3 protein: CASSLLSSVGLYGYTF
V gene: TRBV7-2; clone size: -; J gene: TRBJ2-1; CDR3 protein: CASSFRGLAGPLSYNEQFF
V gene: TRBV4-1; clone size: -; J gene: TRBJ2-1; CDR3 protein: CASSQDWDRGNEQFF
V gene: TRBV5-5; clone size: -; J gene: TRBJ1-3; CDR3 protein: CASSLVYDSGNTIYF
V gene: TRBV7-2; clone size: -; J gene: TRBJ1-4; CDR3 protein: CASSLEHSAGGLFF
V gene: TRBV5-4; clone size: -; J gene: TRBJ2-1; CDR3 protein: CASRAGGTTDYNEQFF
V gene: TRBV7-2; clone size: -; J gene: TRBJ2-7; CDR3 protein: CASSLVAGVPLEQYF
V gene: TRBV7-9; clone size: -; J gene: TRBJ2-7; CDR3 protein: CASSSAGTTYYEQYF
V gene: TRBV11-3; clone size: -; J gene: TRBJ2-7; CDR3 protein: CASSLELEGSYEQYF
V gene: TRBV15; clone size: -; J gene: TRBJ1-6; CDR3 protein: CATSRDKGNNSPLHF
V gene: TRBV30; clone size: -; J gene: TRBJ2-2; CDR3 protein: CAFSDLNTGELFF
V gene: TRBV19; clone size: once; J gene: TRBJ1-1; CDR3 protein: CASSIVASDTEAFF
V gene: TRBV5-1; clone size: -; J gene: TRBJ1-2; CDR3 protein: CASSLGDRANYGYTF
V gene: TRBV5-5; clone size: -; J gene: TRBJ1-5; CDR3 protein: CASSPRRGKDQPQHF
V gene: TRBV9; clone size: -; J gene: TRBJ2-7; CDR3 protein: CASSVGVSSYEQYF
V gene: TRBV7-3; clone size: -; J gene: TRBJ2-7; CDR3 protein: CASSLTGGRYEQYF
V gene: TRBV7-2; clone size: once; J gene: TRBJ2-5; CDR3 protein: CASSITWGTQYF
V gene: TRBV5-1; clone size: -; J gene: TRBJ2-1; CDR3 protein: CASSLQLAGVNEQFF
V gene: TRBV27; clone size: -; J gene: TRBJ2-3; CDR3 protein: CASSLVSGGADGDTQYF
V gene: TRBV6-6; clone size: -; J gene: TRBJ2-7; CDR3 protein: CASSYAGPSYEQYF
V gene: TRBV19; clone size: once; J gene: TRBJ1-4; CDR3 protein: CASSLRGELFF
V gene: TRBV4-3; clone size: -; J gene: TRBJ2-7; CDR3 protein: CASSQGSYEQYF
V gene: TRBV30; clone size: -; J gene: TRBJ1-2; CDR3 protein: CAWSVLTPYGYTF
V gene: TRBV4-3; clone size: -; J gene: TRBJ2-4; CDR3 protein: CASSQVATAPNIQYF